This T cell receptor (beta chain) was found in a study of OX40 agonist ivuxolimab in advanced cancers. Background on the study: Administration of intravenous ivuxolimab to patients occurred every 2 weeks at 0.01 to 10 mg/kg. Enrolled patients in dose escalation had cancers that were hepatocellular carcinoma, melanoma, renal cell or head and neck cancer. Study observations and caveats: Compared with others, partial responders at 0.1-3.0 mg/kg displayed clonal expansion among the lowest. Certain nonresponders likewise exhibited a low normalized T-cell clonal expansion.

The repertoire was sequenced with immunoSEQ multiplex PCR; TCRdb's copy has only in-frame clones and lacks some. The sample carries some 77,000 clones, about 85% recorded once. A word on this clone: What it binds is not known.

The clonotype was recovered from an adult with an advanced solid tumor such as melanoma, head and neck, liver or kidney cancer. This sample comprised CD4+ or CD8+ T cells sorted from blood, obtained in a trial of the OX40 agonist ivuxolimab.

The CDR3 protein is CASSLPRSGGGDTQYF. In DNA, the CDR3 is TGTGCCAGCAGCCTTCCCCGTAGCGGGGGGGGAGATACGCAGTATTTT. The chain has TRBV7-2 and TRBJ2-3; 11 nucleotides align to TRBD2. CDR3 length equals 16 residues. The trim removed 5 bases at V and 5 bases at J, leaving 9 bases unmatched. CDR1 and CDR2 (germline): SGHTA, FQGNSA.